Each of the 5 T cell receptor beta chains below was sequenced from the same sample in a study of control samples from healthy donors and cancer patients. The assay was immunoSEQ multiplex PCR, and TCRdb's table has in-frame clones only and misses some. The profile shows approximately 85,000 clones, 85% to 90% of them singletons. The specimen sequenced was blood. The origin of the receptors is an older woman in good health.

The count of this clone is one. The CDR3, as DNA: TGTGCCAGCAGTTTAATGTCGGGTGGGATGCAGTACTTC. Encoded protein: CASSLMSGGMQYF. The rearrangement links TRBV27 to TRBJ2-7, with D uncertain. This CDR3 comprises 13 residues. Germline lookup yields CDR1 MNHEY and CDR2 SMNVEV (reference sequence). Trimming removed 2 bases at V and 9 bases at J, with 14 bases between.

Concerning this clone itself: Other DNA sequences in this sample translate to the same CDR3. This chain uses TRBV9 with TRBJ1-1, with a tentative D call TRBD1 (6 bases). The V end was cut by 2 bases, the J end by 3 bases, with 8 bases between. The CDR3 runs 13 residues. Germline V gene lookup returns CDR1 SGDLS and CDR2 YYNGEE. The CDR3 loop is CASSVGGYTEAFF. In DNA, the CDR3 is TGTGCCAGCAGCGTTGGGGGCTACACTGAAGCTTTCTTT.

In DNA, the CDR3 is TGTGCCAGTAGACGGCAAGGCGATAAAACCTACGAGCAGTACTTC. Its protein is CASRRQGDKTYEQYF. The genes are TRBV19 and TRBJ2-7, with unresolved D. V was pared by 6 bases and J by 2 bases, with 17 bases between. Germline CDR1 is LNHDA and CDR2 is SQIVND (reference sequence). The CDR3 covers 15 residues. Full variable domain (missing parts from reference TRBV19 and TRBJ2-7): DGGITQSPKYLFRKEGQNVTLSCEQNLNHDAMYWYRQDPGQGLRLIYYSQIVNDFQKGDIAEGYSVSREKKESFPLTVTSAQKNPTAFYLCASRRQGDKTYEQYFGPGTRLTVT.

The genes are TRBV27 and TRBJ2-3; D is possibly TRBD1 (6 bases). V lost 3 bases, J lost 3 bases, and 10 bases lay in between. CDR1 MNHEY and CDR2 SMNVEV come from the germline V gene (reference sequence). The CDR3 is made up of 14 amino acids. The CDR3 loop is CASSFQGSTDTQYF. CDR3 DNA sequence: TGTGCCAGCAGTTTTCAGGGGTCGACAGATACGCAGTATTTT.

The chain has TRBV5-8 and TRBJ2-7; a weak D match, TRBD1 (5 bases). This CDR3 comprises 14 residues. Germline CDR1 is SGHTS and CDR2 is YDEGEE. The V end was cut by 4 bases, the J end by 3 bases, with 14 bases between. The CDR3 here is CASSEGVGRYEQYF. The CDR3 DNA follows: TGTGCCAGCAGCGAAGGGGTAGGACGCTACGAGCAGTACTTC.